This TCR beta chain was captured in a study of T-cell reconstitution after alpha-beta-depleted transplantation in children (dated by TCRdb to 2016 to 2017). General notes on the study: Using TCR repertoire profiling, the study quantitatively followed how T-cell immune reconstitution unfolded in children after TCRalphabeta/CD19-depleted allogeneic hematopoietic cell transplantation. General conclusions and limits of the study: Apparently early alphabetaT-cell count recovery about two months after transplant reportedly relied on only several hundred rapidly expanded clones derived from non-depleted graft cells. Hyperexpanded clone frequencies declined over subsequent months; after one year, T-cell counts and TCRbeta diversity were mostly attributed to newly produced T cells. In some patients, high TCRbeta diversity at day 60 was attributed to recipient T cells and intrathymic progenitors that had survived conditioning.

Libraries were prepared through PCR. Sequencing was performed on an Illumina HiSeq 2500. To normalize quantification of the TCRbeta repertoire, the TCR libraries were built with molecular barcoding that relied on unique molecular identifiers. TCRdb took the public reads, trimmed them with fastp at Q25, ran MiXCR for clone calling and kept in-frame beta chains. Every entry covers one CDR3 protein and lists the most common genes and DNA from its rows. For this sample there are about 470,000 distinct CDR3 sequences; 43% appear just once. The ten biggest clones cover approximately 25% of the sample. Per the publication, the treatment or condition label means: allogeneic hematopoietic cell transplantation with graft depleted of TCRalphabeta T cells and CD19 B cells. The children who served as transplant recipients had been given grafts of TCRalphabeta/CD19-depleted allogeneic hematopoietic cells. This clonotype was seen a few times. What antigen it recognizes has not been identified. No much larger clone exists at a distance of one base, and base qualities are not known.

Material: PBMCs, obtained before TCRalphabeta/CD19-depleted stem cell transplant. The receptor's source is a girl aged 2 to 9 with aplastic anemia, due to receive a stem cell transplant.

The CDR3 amino acid sequence is: CASSSLGSYNSPLHF. The DNA sequence reads TGTGCCAGCAGCTCCCTCGGGTCCTATAATTCACCCCTCCACTTT. The rearrangement combines TRBV7-9 with TRBJ1-6; the D gene cannot be resolved reliably. The CDR3 goes from the cysteine to the phenylalanine over 15 residues. Kept here is only the CDR3 DNA, which spans 45 bases and is read in frame from base 1. CDR1 and CDR2, per the germline V gene (reference sequence), are SEHNR and FQNEAQ. The V end loses 4 bases and the J end loses 1 base, and a stretch of 8 bases separates them.